The rows below give T cell receptor beta chains drawn from one sample of a study of T cell responses to AZD1222 COVID-19 vaccine. Profiled with immunoSEQ multiplex PCR; TCRdb holds only in-frame clones, not every one. The sample consists of more than 150,000 clones, 88% of them appearing once. The sample in question was peripheral blood, obtained 28 days after the second AZD1222 dose. These receptors all come from an adult who received the AZD1222 COVID-19 vaccine. Both conserved end residues are part of each CDR3. A D gene is named only where the DNA matches it firmly. The size of a clone is reported for some rows only, either as once, few or many, or as a class for expanded clones.

D gene	clone size	V gene	J gene	CDR3 protein	CDR3 DNA
-	-	TRBV6-5	TRBJ1-1	CASSPLEGTEAFF	TGTGCCAGCAGCCCCCTGGAGGGAACTGAAGCTTTCTTT
-	-	TRBV6-5	TRBJ1-1	CASSYRLNTEAFF	TGTGCCAGCAGTTATCGTCTGAACACTGAAGCTTTCTTT
-	few	TRBV27	TRBJ1-5	CASRRGNQPQHF	TGTGCCAGCAGGCGAGGAAATCAGCCCCAGCATTTT
TRBD2	-	TRBV6-5	TRBJ2-1	CATRGLAGAHEQFF	TGTGCCACCAGAGGACTAGCGGGAGCTCATGAGCAGTTCTTC
-	-	TRBV27	TRBJ2-2	CASSPPWGSNTGELFF	TGTGCCAGCAGTCCCCCGTGGGGGTCGAACACCGGGGAGCTGTTTTTT
TRBD1	-	TRBV10-3	TRBJ1-2	CAIRTGALNYGYTF	TGTGCCATACGGACAGGGGCACTCAACTATGGCTACACCTTC
-	-	TRBV29-1	TRBJ2-7	CSVARTRSSYEQYF	TGCAGCGTTGCTCGGACACGATCCTCCTACGAGCAGTACTTC
TRBD1	-	TRBV6-2/TRBV6-3	TRBJ2-7	CASSYRDRFGEQYF	TGTGCCAGCAGTTACAGGGACAGGTTCGGCGAGCAGTACTTC
TRBD2	-	TRBV19	TRBJ2-1	CASSITSGAEQFF	TGTGCCAGTAGTATTACTAGCGGGGCTGAGCAGTTCTTC
-	-	TRBV20-1	TRBJ2-7	CSARGIEQYF	TGCAGTGCTAGGGGGATCGAGCAGTACTTC
-	once	TRBV6-5	TRBJ1-6	CASSYPGEASFLHF	TGTGCCAGCAGTTACCCCGGGGAGGCTTCATTCCTCCACTTT
-	-	TRBV4-1	TRBJ2-1	CASSQDLNEQFF	TGCGCCAGCAGCCAAGACTTGAATGAGCAGTTCTTC
TRBD2	-	TRBV5-1	TRBJ2-3	CASRPAGGLRSDTQYF	TGCGCCAGCAGGCCAGCGGGAGGTTTGAGGTCAGATACGCAGTATTTT
TRBD2	-	TRBV9	TRBJ2-1	CASRGTSGSEEQFF	TGTGCCAGCAGGGGGACTAGCGGGAGTGAAGAGCAGTTCTTC
-	once	TRBV24-1	TRBJ2-1	CATGLSIENEQFF	TGTGCCACCGGGTTATCAATCGAGAATGAGCAGTTCTTC
TRBD2	-	TRBV9	TRBJ2-1	CASSVFPGLAPDNEQFF	TGTGCCAGCAGCGTATTCCCCGGACTAGCGCCAGACAATGAGCAGTTCTTC
-	-	TRBV7-2	TRBJ1-6	CASSLGGQSPLHF	TGTGCCAGCAGCTTAGGGGGCCAATCACCCCTCCACTTT
-	-	TRBV18	TRBJ1-5	CASSPGRDQPQHF	TGTGCCAGCTCACCAGGACGCGATCAGCCCCAGCATTTT
TRBD1	-	TRBV9	TRBJ1-3	CASSRDRAAGNTIYF	TGTGCCAGCAGTCGGGACAGGGCGGCTGGAAACACCATATATTTT
TRBD1	-	TRBV19	TRBJ2-3	CASSTGQGTDTQYF	TGTGCCAGTAGTACGGGACAGGGAACAGATACGCAGTATTTT
-	-	TRBV7-2	TRBJ2-5	CASRENVEETQYF	TGTGCCAGCAGGGAGAATGTTGAAGAGACCCAGTACTTC
TRBD2	-	TRBV6-1	TRBJ2-7	CASSEAASGFSYEQYF	TGTGCCAGCAGTGAAGCAGCTAGCGGGTTCTCCTACGAGCAGTACTTC
-	-	TRBV19	TRBJ2-1	CASTGLGFF	TGTGCCAGCACGGGCCTGGGGTTCTTC
TRBD1	-	TRBV9	TRBJ1-4	CASSVEGDRVEKLFF	TGTGCCAGCAGCGTAGAGGGGGACAGGGTGGAAAAACTGTTTTTT
-	once	TRBV28	TRBJ2-6	CASETGVANVLTF	TGTGCCAGCGAGACCGGTGTGGCCAACGTCCTGACTTTC
TRBD1	-	TRBV10-3	TRBJ2-2	CAISDPGQGRTGELFF	TGTGCCATCAGTGACCCCGGACAGGGTCGCACCGGGGAGCTGTTTTTT
TRBD2	-	TRBV3-1/TRBV3-2	TRBJ2-5	CASSPQGATSGSSETQYF	TGTGCCAGCAGCCCTCAAGGGGCGACTAGCGGGAGTTCAGAGACCCAGTACTTC
-	-	TRBV28	TRBJ2-1	CASSFQGSNEQFF	TGTGCCAGCAGTTTTCAGGGGAGCAATGAGCAGTTCTTC
-	-	TRBV7-9	TRBJ2-3	CASSPKGGTWTDTQYF	TGTGCCAGCAGCCCTAAGGGGGGGACTTGGACAGATACGCAGTATTTT
TRBD2	-	TRBV29-1	TRBJ2-2	CSGGAVTGELFF	TGCTCGGGGGGGGCGGTCACCGGGGAGCTGTTTTTT
-	once	TRBV10-3	TRBJ1-1	CAIRRTDLNTEAFF	TGTGCCATCAGACGGACAGATCTGAACACTGAAGCTTTCTTT
-	-	TRBV9	TRBJ1-3	CASGGQQVSGNTIYF	TGTGCCAGCGGCGGACAGCAGGTCTCTGGAAACACCATATATTTT
TRBD1	-	TRBV6-5	TRBJ2-7	CASSYGTGLEEQYF	TGTGCCAGCAGCTATGGGACAGGGCTGGAAGAGCAGTACTTC
TRBD2	-	TRBV30	TRBJ2-3	CAWSGRLYTQYF	TGTGCCTGGAGCGGGAGGTTATATACGCAGTATTTT
TRBD2	-	TRBV19	TRBJ2-1	CASSMAGTSGSDEQFF	TGTGCCAGTAGTATGGCCGGGACTAGCGGGAGTGATGAGCAGTTCTTC
-	once	TRBV6-5	TRBJ2-6	CASSYGGFGANVLTF	TGTGCCAGCAGTTACGGGGGATTTGGGGCCAACGTCCTGACTTTC
TRBD2	-	TRBV4-2	TRBJ2-2	CASTGTSGRAATGELFF	TGTGCCAGCACCGGGACTAGCGGGAGGGCCGCCACCGGGGAGCTGTTTTTT
-	-	TRBV28	TRBJ1-6	CASGAVNSPLHF	TGTGCCAGCGGGGCAGTGAATTCACCCCTCCACTTT
TRBD1	few	TRBV24-1	TRBJ2-1	CATSDPRDRAYNEQFF	TGTGCCACCAGTGATCCCCGGGACAGGGCCTACAATGAGCAGTTCTTC
-	once	TRBV30	TRBJ1-2	CAWRIQGVRIYGYTF	TGTGCCTGGAGGATACAGGGTGTAAGGATATATGGCTACACCTTC
TRBD1	-	TRBV19	TRBJ2-7	CASGTGYSDEQYF	TGTGCCAGCGGGACAGGGTATTCCGACGAGCAGTACTTC
-	-	TRBV28	TRBJ2-7	CAIGDFDEQYF	TGTGCCATCGGAGACTTCGACGAGCAGTACTTC
TRBD2	-	TRBV24-1	TRBJ2-1	CATSDLAGGSYNEQFF	TGTGCCACCAGTGATCTAGCGGGAGGTTCCTACAATGAGCAGTTCTTC
-	-	TRBV7-9	TRBJ2-3	CAGWTASTDTQYF	TGTGCCGGATGGACGGCTAGCACAGATACGCAGTATTTT
TRBD1	few	TRBV6-5	TRBJ1-1	CASRDRAGTEAFF	TGTGCCAGCAGGGACAGGGCTGGCACTGAAGCTTTCTTT
-	-	TRBV4-3	TRBJ2-3	CASSQEAAVTDTQYF	TGCGCCAGCAGCCAAGAAGCGGCGGTCACAGATACGCAGTATTTT
TRBD2	-	TRBV6-5	TRBJ2-1	CASSYTGLAGESEQFF	TGTGCCAGCAGTTACACAGGACTAGCGGGAGAGAGTGAGCAGTTCTTC
TRBD2	-	TRBV7-9	TRBJ2-1	CAGTKGGSSYNEQFF	TGTGCCGGAACCAAAGGCGGGAGCTCCTACAATGAGCAGTTCTTC
-	once	TRBV19	TRBJ2-1	CASSINRGASFSGEQFF	TGTGCCAGTAGTATAAATCGCGGAGCATCCTTTTCGGGTGAGCAGTTCTTC
-	-	TRBV5-1	TRBJ2-5	CASSSAETQYF	TGCGCCAGCAGCTCCGCGGAGACCCAGTACTTC